Many counts were recorded for the clone carrying this TCR beta chain. The antigen remains undetermined. This entry belongs to a study of T cell repertoires in cytomegalovirus infection. The overall study: Matching HLA type, along with CMV infection, was indicated by public TCR beta signatures.

V was trimmed by 0 bases and J by 0 bases, leaving 6 bases between them. The CDR3 has 15 residues. In germline, CDR1 is SGHTA, CDR2 FQGTGA. TCRdb analysed the reads with MiXCR anew, one entry per CDR3 protein. Of 200,000 to 300,000 distinct CDR3 sequences listed, roughly an eighth are singletons. Study-level points and caveats: Individuals carrying CMV plus the relevant HLA were identified by cumulative frequency of public TCR beta families. The ex vivo response was dominated by HLA-C-restricted CMV-specific TCR beta clonotypes.

The TCR comes from a human donor in good health (CMV status not recorded). Some clones in this sample may be carry-over from other donors' samples. Sequenced input: PBMCs. This chain connects TRBV7-3 to TRBJ2-1; D remains unclear. Written as DNA, the CDR3 is TGTGCCAGCAGCTTAACCAGGAGCTCCTACAATGAGCAGTTCTTC. Translated, it gives CASSLTRSSYNEQFF.